These 14 T cell receptor beta chains share one sample of origin, sequenced in a study of blood T cells in healthy people across ages. A sample-barcoded 5' primer and a J-beta primer mix were used in a second PCR of about 7 to 12 cycles. TCRdb processed the 5' RACE reads anew with MiXCR; each CDR3 protein has one entry. The sample records roughly 1,000,000 distinct CDR3 sequences, around 25% being singletons. The same specimen was also included in a second study, on T cells of mothers and their children.

Specimen: blood. The receptors derive from a girl under 10 years old in good health.

This clonotype was recorded a few times. The chain carries TRBV13 and TRBJ1-5, with D unclear. The length of the CDR3 is 14 residues. CDR1 is PRHDT and CDR2 is FYEKMQ in the germline V gene (reference sequence). Trimming shortened V by 4 bases and J by 6 bases, and 13 bases separated the two germline ends. The CDR3 loop is CASSSKLGGQPQHF. CDR3 nucleotides: TGTGCCAGCAGCTCGAAATTGGGCGGTCAGCCCCAGCATTTT.

The chain combines TRBV9 with TRBJ2-5; D not resolved. The V gene lost 0 bases and the J gene lost 3 bases, with 9 bases spanning the gap. From germline, CDR1 is SGDLS and CDR2 YYNGEE. CDR3 length: 14 residues. This chain's CDR3 is CASSVEGAKETQYF. The CDR3 coding sequence is TGTGCCAGCAGCGTAGAAGGCGCGAAAGAGACCCAGTACTTC.

The rearrangement joins TRBV28 to TRBJ2-1; the D is unclear. The CDR3 covers 15 residues. V lost 3 bases to trimming and J lost 7 bases, with 16 bases between them. CDR1 is MDHEN and CDR2 is SYDVKM in the germline V gene. The CDR3 loop is CASSFTLLSSNEQFF. Here the CDR3 DNA reads TGTGCCAGCAGTTTTACCCTACTTAGTTCGAATGAGCAGTTCTTC.

This clonotype has a count of ten or more. The V call is TRBV7-9, the J call TRBJ1-1; no definite D call. This CDR3 spans 11 amino acids. Looked up from germline, CDR1 is SEHNR and CDR2 is FQNEAQ (reference sequence). The V end lost 3 bases, the J end lost 1 base, and 0 bases lay between the germline ends. The DNA for the CDR3 is TGTGCCAGCAGCTTGAACACTGAAGCTTTCTTT. The encoded protein is CASSLNTEAFF.

V is TRBV12-3 or TRBV12-4 and J is TRBJ2-5, with 8 bases that match TRBD1. There are 15 residues in the CDR3. With 6 bases clipped from V and 4 bases from J, the junction kept 10 bases outside the gene matches. The chain's CDR3 is CASSSDRDSRETQYF. CDR3 bases: TGTGCCAGCAGCTCGGACAGGGATAGCCGAGAGACCCAGTACTTC.

The chain is built from TRBV29-1 and TRBJ2-2, with 9 bases fitting TRBD1. This CDR3 has 16 residues. The germline V gene encodes CDR1 SQVTM and CDR2 ANQGSEA. The V segment lost 6 bases and the J segment 2 bases; nucleotides outside the gene matches: 10. CDR3 region: CSVLPDRGGNTGELFF. CDR3 nucleotides: TGCAGCGTACTACCAGACAGGGGGGGAAACACCGGGGAGCTGTTTTTT.

The chain joins TRBV6-5 to TRBJ2-5; TRBD1 matches at 7 bases. The J call is doubtful: the DNA matches TRBJ2-7 better. This CDR3 region has 17 residues. Per the germline V gene, CDR1 is MNHEY and CDR2 is SVGAGI. The DNA for the CDR3 is TGTGCCAGCAGTTACTCGATAGGCGGAGACAGGGATTACGAGCAGTACTTC. Its translation is CASSYSIGGDRDYEQYF.

The V gene is TRBV20-1, the J gene TRBJ1-6; D gene unclear. This CDR3 is built from 12 residues. In germline, CDR1 is DFQATT, CDR2 SNEGSKA (reference sequence). Trimming stripped 6 bases from V and 7 bases from J, with 10 bases between. The DNA of the CDR3 is TGCAGTGCGTCTGGGGTCAATTCACCCCTCCACTTT. This sequence encodes CSASGVNSPLHF.

This clonotype showed up just a few times. The chain uses TRBV6-5 and TRBJ2-7; maybe TRBD2 (6 bases). V gave up 1 base and J gave up 1 base, with 11 bases separating them. The CDR3 has 15 residues. Germline V lookup: CDR1 MNHEY, CDR2 SVGAGI. CDR3 nucleotide sequence: TGTGCCAGCAGTTACTTAATGGGACTGTCCTACGAGCAGTACTTC. This translates into CASSYLMGLSYEQYF.

The CDR3: CASSLAGQGAAFF. Written as DNA, the CDR3 is TGTGCCAGCAGCTTAGCGGGACAGGGAGCAGCTTTCTTT. The chain links TRBV11-3 to TRBJ1-1, with TRBD1 matching 9 bases. CDR1 and CDR2 from the germline V gene are SGHNT and YENEEA. This CDR3 is 13 amino acids long. V lost 1 base to trimming and J lost 10 bases; unmatched junction nucleotides: 4.

CDR3 sequence reads: CASSLASGEPQHF. The CDR3 bases are TGTGCCAGCAGCTTAGCGTCAGGGGAGCCCCAGCATTTT. V is TRBV7-8 and J is TRBJ1-5; tentative D call: TRBD1 (6 bases). Germline V lookup: CDR1 SGHVS, CDR2 FQNEAQ. This CDR3 is 13 amino acids long. V lost 0 bases and J 8 bases, leaving 8 bases between the germline ends. Full variable domain (outside the CDR3, taken from reference TRBV7-8 and TRBJ1-5): GAGVSQSPRYKVAKRGQDVALRCDPISGHVSLFWYQQALGQGPEFLTYFQNEAQLDKSGLPSDRFFAERPEGSVSTLKIQRTQQEDSAVYLCASSLASGEPQHFGDGTRLSIL.

This clonotype has a handful of counts. The genes are TRBV12-3 or TRBV12-4 and TRBJ2-7, with D possibly being TRBD1 (5 bases). CDR3 length equals 13 residues. The germline V and J ends were trimmed by 8 bases and 0 bases, with 11 bases remaining between them. CDR3 region: CASCPTGSYEQYF. CDR3 coding DNA: TGTGCCAGCTGTCCTACAGGCTCCTACGAGCAGTACTTC.

The chain joins TRBV7-9 to TRBJ2-7; maybe TRBD2 (5 bases). The germline V gene has CDR1 SEHNR and CDR2 FQNEAQ (reference sequence). With 5 bases removed from V and 6 bases from J, the gap between germline ends came to 11 bases. This CDR3 region has 12 residues. The CDR3 spells CASSSGTCEQYF. The CDR3 bases are TGTGCCAGCAGCAGCGGAACCTGCGAGCAGTACTTC.

This clonotype was observed once. The CDR3 nucleotides read TGTGCCAGCAGCTTCAACAGGGGTAGGGACTATGGCTACACCTTC. Amino acids: CASSFNRGRDYGYTF. V gene TRBV7-9 combines with J gene TRBJ1-2; TRBD1 matches at 7 bases. Losses at the gene ends were 3 bases for V and 3 bases for J; bases not matched to a gene: 7. The CDR3 sequence is 15 residues long. Germline assignment: CDR1 SEHNR and CDR2 FQNEAQ (reference sequence).